Listed below are T cell receptor beta chains from one sample, sequenced in a study of chemoradiotherapy in HPV16-positive cancers. The table came from immunoSEQ multiplex PCR; TCRdb's copy has only in-frame clones and leaves some out. Of under 20,000 clones listed, 84% are singletons. Sequences were derived from blood, sampled from a patient who underwent chemoradiotherapy. The receptors derive from a human donor with HPV-associated anogenital cancer. CDR3s include the opening cysteine and the closing phenylalanine or tryptophan. Fields, in order: J gene, V gene, D gene, clone size, CDR3 protein, CDR3 DNA. A D gene is named only where the DNA matches it firmly. A clone size is listed for some rows: how often the clone was seen (once, few, many), or a class if it is expanded.

>TRBJ1-3|TRBV2|NA|NA
CASSDVIQGNTIYF
TGTGCCAGCAGTGACGTAATCCAGGGAAACACCATATATTTT
>TRBJ1-2|TRBV6-1|NA|few
CASSEHEVYGYTF
TGTGCCAGCAGTGAACACGAGGTCTATGGCTACACCTTC
>TRBJ2-2|TRBV11-3|NA|NA
CASSDMAGELFF
TGTGCCAGCAGCGACATGGCTGGGGAGCTGTTTTTT
>TRBJ2-2|TRBV5-1|TRBD1|NA
CASSLVPPAGGTTGELFF
TGCGCCAGCAGCTTGGTCCCTCCGGCAGGGGGCACCACCGGGGAGCTGTTTTTT
>TRBJ2-5|TRBV6-4|NA|NA
CASAQGPQETQYF
TGTGCCAGCGCACAGGGTCCCCAAGAGACCCAGTACTTC
>TRBJ2-5|TRBV27|TRBD2|NA
CASKMVAGGHQETQYF
TGTGCCAGCAAGATGGTAGCGGGGGGACACCAAGAGACCCAGTACTTC
>TRBJ2-3|TRBV14|NA|NA
CASSRDSSGTDTQYF
TGTGCCAGCAGTCGCGACTCGTCTGGCACAGATACGCAGTATTTT
>TRBJ1-2|TRBV18|NA|NA
CASSPSGNYGYTF
TGTGCCAGCTCACCGTCGGGGAACTATGGCTACACCTTC
>TRBJ2-5|TRBV6-5|NA|NA
CASTRTGGLRETQYF
TGTGCCAGCACCCGGACAGGAGGACTACGGGAGACCCAGTACTTC
>TRBJ2-2|TRBV2|NA|few
CASGPRGGNTGELFF
TGTGCCAGCGGGCCCCGTGGGGGGAACACCGGGGAGCTGTTTTTT
>TRBJ2-3|TRBV5-5|NA|NA
CASGIGTDTQYF
TGTGCCAGCGGCATAGGCACAGATACGCAGTATTTT
>TRBJ2-6|TRBV4-3|NA|NA
CASSSHTGSGANVLTF
TGCGCCAGCAGCTCCCACACAGGTTCTGGGGCCAACGTCCTGACTTTC
>TRBJ2-7|TRBV5-1|NA|NA
CASSLVSGRSGQYF
TGCGCCAGCAGCTTGGTCTCCGGGAGATCGGGGCAGTACTTC
>TRBJ2-1|TRBV4-2|TRBD2|NA
CASSPKLAGGLRLGNEQFF
TGTGCCAGCAGTCCGAAACTAGCGGGGGGGCTAAGACTAGGGAATGAGCAGTTCTTC
>TRBJ2-2|TRBV5-1|TRBD1|NA
CASRYWDRAEHRGAVF
TGCGCCAGCAGATACTGGGACAGGGCCGAACACCGGGGAGCTGTTTTT
>TRBJ1-4|TRBV7-9|TRBD1|NA
CASSRDREREKLFF
TGTGCCAGCAGCCGGGACAGGGAACGGGAAAAACTGTTTTTT
>TRBJ2-3|TRBV6-6|TRBD2|once
CASSSGEGYTDTQYF
TGTGCCAGCAGTAGCGGGGAGGGGTACACAGATACGCAGTATTTT
>TRBJ2-1|TRBV9|TRBD2|NA
CASSALAGANNEQFF
TGTGCCAGCAGCGCCCTAGCGGGGGCGAACAATGAGCAGTTCTTC
>TRBJ2-7|TRBV5-6|NA|NA
CASSLDGPLVYEQYF
TGTGCCAGCAGCCTGGACGGGCCTCTGGTTTACGAGCAGTACTTC
>TRBJ2-7|TRBV18|NA|once
CASSPMAGRSYEQYF
TGTGCCAGCTCACCAATGGCAGGGAGGTCCTACGAGCAGTACTTC
>TRBJ2-7|TRBV5-5|TRBD2|NA
CASMWGGVGTSYEQYF
TGTGCCAGCATGTGGGGGGGGGTCGGTACCTCCTACGAGCAGTACTTC
>TRBJ1-5|TRBV21-1|NA|NA
CASSKALDQPQHF
TGTGCCAGCAGCAAAGCGCTTGATCAGCCCCAGCATTTT
>TRBJ1-5|TRBV5-5|NA|once
CASSFLAGGNQPQHF
TGTGCCAGCAGCTTTCTCGCGGGCGGCAATCAGCCCCAGCATTTT
>TRBJ2-5|TRBV7-9|NA|NA
CASSSGLETQYF
TGTGCCAGCAGCTCGGGTCTGGAGACCCAGTACTTC
>TRBJ1-5|TRBV4-3|NA|once
CASSPRGENQPQHF
TGCGCCAGCAGCCCCAGGGGAGAAAATCAGCCCCAGCATTTT
>TRBJ1-4|TRBV9|NA|NA
CASSVGTVTNEKLFF
TGTGCCAGCAGCGTAGGGACAGTAACTAATGAAAAACTGTTTTTT
>TRBJ2-5|TRBV29-1|NA|NA
CSVGQGGETQYF
TGCAGCGTTGGCCAGGGGGGAGAGACCCAGTACTTC
>TRBJ1-1|TRBV4-2|TRBD1|NA
CASSPGDSHTEAFF
TGTGCCAGCAGCCCAGGGGACAGTCACACTGAAGCTTTCTTT
>TRBJ1-6|TRBV19|NA|NA
CASSIQSSYNSPLHF
TGTGCCAGTAGTATCCAGAGCTCCTATAATTCACCCCTCCACTTT
>TRBJ2-4|TRBV18|NA|NA
CASSPVGGNIQYF
TGTGCCAGCTCACCAGTGGGGGGAAACATTCAGTACTTC
>TRBJ1-2|TRBV28|NA|NA
CASSPPRVNYGYTF
TGTGCCAGCAGTCCCCCCCGGGTTAACTATGGCTACACCTTC
>TRBJ2-5|TRBV7-3|TRBD2|NA
CASSLWAGGTGTQYF
TGTGCCAGCAGCTTATGGGCGGGGGGGACTGGGACCCAGTACTTC